This TCR beta chain was recovered during a study of blood T cell repertoires in COVID-19. Participants came from about 24 US areas, aged about 18 to 100 years. Under the authors' procedure: Quantification of nucleated cells was approximated via reference gene primer amplification. Method: immunoSEQ multiplex PCR; TCRdb's copy keeps in-frame clones and lacks some. The V and J calls and the clone size are those of that table, but D and trimming were determined from the DNA. The sample holds a few hundred thousand clones, 80% to 90% seen once. The CDR3 consists of 15 residues. Germline V gene lookup returns CDR1 KGHDR and CDR2 SFDVKD. With V trimmed by 5 bases and J by 6 bases, 10 bases remained unmatched.

The chain joins TRBV24-1 to TRBJ1-2; TRBD1 matches at 8 bases. Sequencing was performed on PBMCs or T cells enriched from blood (not recorded which). The clonotype comes from a woman in her thirties who had recovered from COVID-19. The CDR3 nucleotides are TGTGCCACCAGTGGGACAGGGCGAGATAGTGATGGCTACACCTTC. Its translation is CATSGTGRDSDGYTF.